The rows below give T cell receptor beta chains drawn from one sample of a study of cytomegalovirus exposure and HLA in healthy donors. Libraries were prepared by immunoSEQ multiplex PCR; TCRdb keeps only in-frame clonotypes and omits some of them. The data contain some 130,000 clones, roughly three quarters of them seen just once; the ten biggest clones take up 2% to 2.5%. The sequenced material came from PBMCs. The receptors derive from a man aged 30 to 45 in good health and CMV-seronegative. The CDR3 runs from the conserved cysteine through the conserved F or W. A D gene is named only where the DNA matches it firmly. Clone size is not always given. Where it is, it says once, few, many or a class for expanded clones.

TRBV11-2,TRBJ2-3,-,-,TGTGCCAGCAGCTTAGTGGGCGGGACGGGAGCGCAGTATTTT,CASSLVGGTGAQYF
TRBV6-5,TRBJ2-1,-,TRBD2,TGTGCCAGCGGAGCGGGACTAGCGTATAATGAGCAGTTCTTC,CASGAGLAYNEQFF
TRBV7-8,TRBJ2-2,-,TRBD1,TGTGCCAGCAGCTCCATTAGGACAGGGGGGGCCGGGGAGCTGTTTTTT,CASSSIRTGGAGELFF
TRBV5-4,TRBJ1-1,once,TRBD1,TGTGCCAGCAGCTTGAAGGGGGCCCCCACTGAAGCTTTCTTT,CASSLKGAPTEAFF
TRBV4-1,TRBJ2-4,-,TRBD2,TGCGCCAGCAGCCAACCGACTAGCGGGTCCAAAAACATTCAGTACTTC,CASSQPTSGSKNIQYF
TRBV29-1,TRBJ2-1,-,TRBD2,TGCAGCGTTGAATCGAGCGGGAGGGCCTACAATGAGCAGTTCTTC,CSVESSGRAYNEQFF
TRBV2,TRBJ2-3,-,-,TGTACCAGCACCCAGGGGCAAAGCACAGATACGCAGTATTTT,CTSTQGQSTDTQYF
TRBV19,TRBJ2-7,few,TRBD2,TGTGCCAGTAGCTGGACTAGCGGGAGTCTGTACGAGCAGTACTTC,CASSWTSGSLYEQYF
TRBV11-1,TRBJ2-1,-,TRBD2,TGTGCCAGCACATCCTGGGGGGGCTCCTACAATGAGCAGTTCTTC,CASTSWGGSYNEQFF
TRBV29-1,TRBJ2-7,-,-,TGCAGCGTCGCTCGGACAGCAAGGAGCTACGAGCAGTACTTC,CSVARTARSYEQYF
TRBV27,TRBJ1-2,-,TRBD1,TGTGCCAGCAGTGGACAGGGAAAATATGGCTACACCTTC,CASSGQGKYGYTF
TRBV5-6,TRBJ2-7,-,-,TGTGCCAGCAGCTTGGCCAACGCGTACGAGCAGTACTTC,CASSLANAYEQYF
TRBV9,TRBJ1-3,-,TRBD1,TGTGCCAGCAGCCATGGGGACAGAGACTCTGGAAACACCATATATTTT,CASSHGDRDSGNTIYF
TRBV10-1,TRBJ2-7,few,-,TGCGCCAGCAGTGAGCGACTAGGCGAGCAGTACTTC,CASSERLGEQYF
TRBV18,TRBJ2-7,-,-,TGTGCCAGCTCACCACCCTACAGGGCCCACGAGCAGTACTTC,CASSPPYRAHEQYF
TRBV2,TRBJ1-1,-,-,TGTGCCAGCAACTCTCAGGGTAACACTGAAGCTTTCTTT,CASNSQGNTEAFF
TRBV19,TRBJ2-1,-,TRBD2,TGTGCCAGTTGTCTAGCGGGAGGGCCTTATAATGAGCAGTTCTTC,CASCLAGGPYNEQFF
TRBV9,TRBJ1-2,-,-,TGTGCCAGCAGCGCGTATGGCCCGATCGGGGGCTACACCTTC,CASSAYGPIGGYTF
TRBV19,TRBJ2-2,-,-,TGTGCCAGTAGCTCAGGGGTTAGGACCGGGGAGCTGTTTTTT,CASSSGVRTGELFF
TRBV6-5,TRBJ1-4,-,TRBD1,TGTGCCAGCAGTACCAACAGGGGCGGAGGAAAACTGTTTTTT,CASSTNRGGGKLFF
TRBV9,TRBJ1-2,few,-,TGTGCCAGCAGCCCCGACGGGACAAACTATGGCTACACCTTC,CASSPDGTNYGYTF
TRBV27,TRBJ1-5,-,-,TGTGCCAGCAGTTTTCTAGCTGGTCAGCCCCAGCATTTT,CASSFLAGQPQHF
TRBV28,TRBJ1-5,-,TRBD1,TGTGCCAGCCGGACAGGGGCCTTTAATCAGCCCCAGCATTTT,CASRTGAFNQPQHF
TRBV18,TRBJ1-2,-,TRBD1,TGTGCCAGCTCACCAGGACAGGGGGCCCCATATGGCTACACCTTC,CASSPGQGAPYGYTF
TRBV14,TRBJ1-2,-,TRBD1,TGTGCCAGCAGCCCTCGACAGGGGAGGCATGGCTACACCTTC,CASSPRQGRHGYTF
TRBV9,TRBJ2-5,-,-,TGTGCCAGCAGCCAAACCCCAGCGAGAGGGACCCAGTACTTC,CASSQTPARGTQYF
TRBV27,TRBJ2-1,-,TRBD1,TGTGCCAGCAGTTTTGGGACAGGGAGCAATGAGCAGTTCTTC,CASSFGTGSNEQFF
TRBV27,TRBJ2-2,few,-,TGTGCCAGCAGGCGCCTCGTGGTCACCGGGGAGCTGTTTTTT,CASRRLVVTGELFF
TRBV2,TRBJ1-3,few,TRBD1,TGTGCCAGCAGTATGGGACAGAGCTCTGGAAACACCATATATTTT,CASSMGQSSGNTIYF
TRBV30,TRBJ2-1,once,-,TGTGCCTGGTCTAGCGATCCCACGGGTGAGCAGTTCTTC,CAWSSDPTGEQFF
TRBV11-2,TRBJ2-7,-,-,TGTGCCAGCAGCTTGGGCAGGGGTTGGTACGAGCAGTACTTC,CASSLGRGWYEQYF
TRBV7-3,TRBJ2-1,-,TRBD2,TGTGCCAGCAGCTGGGGGACTAGTTTCTCGAATGAGCAGTTCTTC,CASSWGTSFSNEQFF
TRBV29-1,TRBJ2-7,-,TRBD1,TGCAGCGTTGTACCCGGAGGGACAGGGGTCTACGAGCAGTACTTC,CSVVPGGTGVYEQYF
TRBV5-6,TRBJ2-7,-,TRBD2,TGTGCCAGCAGACTTGGGGCTAGCGGGAGGCATAGGGACGAGCAGTACTTC,CASRLGASGRHRDEQYF
TRBV15,TRBJ1-1,-,TRBD1,TGTGCCACCAGCCCCAGCAGGGGGCTTTCTGAAGCTTTCTTT,CATSPSRGLSEAFF